This TCR beta chain was observed in a study of blood T cell repertoires in COVID-19. Whole-study context: T cells, B-cell-depleted T cells, or PBMCs provided the cDNA or gDNA that served as material.

The CDR3 contains 14 residues. Germline lookup yields CDR1 MDHEN and CDR2 SYDVKM. Trimming cost V 1 base and J 2 bases, with 7 bases left between them. Using immunoSEQ multiplex PCR, the repertoire was profiled, and TCRdb retains in-frame clones only, with some absent. The sample carries under 200,000 clones, about 82% recorded once. This sequence joins TRBV28 and TRBJ2-3; no firm D call. Sequenced material: PBMCs or T cells enriched from blood (not recorded which). This receptor was obtained from a man aged 40-50 years with acute COVID-19. CDR3 sequence: CASSLSLYTDTQYF. The DNA for the CDR3 is TGTGCCAGCAGTTTATCCCTCTACACAGATACGCAGTATTTT. The whole variable domain, remainder taken from reference TRBV28 and TRBJ2-3, is DVKVTQSSRYLVKRTGEKVFLECVQDMDHENMFWYRQDPGLGLRLIYFSYDVKMKEKGDIPEGYSVSREKKERFSLILESASTNQTSMYLCASSLSLYTDTQYFGPGTRLTVL.